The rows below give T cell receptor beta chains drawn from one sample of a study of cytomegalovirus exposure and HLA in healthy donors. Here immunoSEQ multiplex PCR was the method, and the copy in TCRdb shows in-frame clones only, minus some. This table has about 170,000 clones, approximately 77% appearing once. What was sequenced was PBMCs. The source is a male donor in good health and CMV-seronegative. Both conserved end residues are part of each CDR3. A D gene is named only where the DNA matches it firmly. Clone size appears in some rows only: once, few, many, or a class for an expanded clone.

CASRGQGAEKLFF,TGTGCCAGCCGAGGACAGGGGGCGGAAAAACTGTTTTTT,TRBV6-6,TRBD1,TRBJ1-4,.
CASSEPTSGMGVSSYEQYF,TGTGCCAGCAGTGAACCGACTAGCGGGATGGGTGTGAGCTCCTACGAGCAGTACTTC,TRBV28,TRBD2,TRBJ2-7,.
CASSSGQVDFNQPQHF,TGTGCCAGCAGTTCGGGACAGGTAGACTTCAATCAGCCCCAGCATTTT,TRBV28,TRBD1,TRBJ1-5,once
CASSLVGGQGNSPLHF,TGTGCCAGCAGCTTAGTAGGAGGACAGGGGAATTCACCCCTCCACTTT,TRBV13,TRBD1,TRBJ1-6,.
CASSVEGQSNQPQHF,TGTGCCAGCAGCGTTGAAGGACAGAGCAATCAGCCCCAGCATTTT,TRBV9,.,TRBJ1-5,.
CASSYGTGGTNNEQFF,TGTGCCAGCAGTTACGGGACAGGGGGGACGAACAATGAGCAGTTCTTC,TRBV6-5,TRBD1,TRBJ2-1,few
CASSLRGVINTDTQYF,TGCGCCAGCAGCTTGCGGGGGGTAATAAACACAGATACGCAGTATTTT,TRBV5-1,TRBD2,TRBJ2-3,.
CASSLATGPNSPLHF,TGTGCCAGCAGCTTAGCTACAGGGCCGAATTCACCCCTCCACTTT,TRBV7-6,.,TRBJ1-6,.
CASSWKGQVRDEQFF,TGCGCCAGCAGCTGGAAGGGACAGGTACGGGATGAGCAGTTCTTC,TRBV5-1,TRBD1,TRBJ2-1,.
CASSLGRGLHTEAFF,TGTGCCAGCAGTCTCGGCAGGGGGCTGCACACTGAAGCTTTCTTT,TRBV27,TRBD1,TRBJ1-1,.
CASSRPGGLIRETQYF,TGTGCCAGCAGCCGACCGGGGGGACTAATAAGGGAGACCCAGTACTTC,TRBV7-8,TRBD2,TRBJ2-5,.
CASSPTGGTEAFF,TGTGCCAGCTCGCCGACAGGGGGTACTGAAGCTTTCTTT,TRBV18,TRBD1,TRBJ1-1,.
CASRGQGTGELFF,TGTGCCAGCAGAGGACAGGGAACCGGGGAGCTGTTTTTT,TRBV6-1,TRBD1,TRBJ2-2,.
CASSQARGRADTQYF,TGCGCCAGCAGCCAAGCCCGGGGTCGGGCAGATACGCAGTATTTT,TRBV4-1,.,TRBJ2-3,.
CSVRGGSADEQYF,TGCAGCGTGCGGGGGGGCTCGGCGGACGAGCAGTACTTC,TRBV29-1,TRBD2,TRBJ2-7,.
CASSLGTAGELFF,TGTGCCAGCAGCTTAGGAACGGCCGGGGAGCTGTTTTTT,TRBV11-3,.,TRBJ2-2,.
CASSRGNSGNTIYF,TGTGCCAGCAGCCGAGGAAACTCTGGAAACACCATATATTTT,TRBV7-3,.,TRBJ1-3,.
CASSLGQGAETQYF,TGCGCCAGCAGCTTGGGACAGGGGGCTGAGACCCAGTACTTC,TRBV5-1,TRBD1,TRBJ2-5,.
CASSEGAGILYEQYF,TGTGCCAGCAGCGAAGGAGCGGGAATTTTATACGAGCAGTACTTC,TRBV9,TRBD2,TRBJ2-7,.
CSSSSRPGTADTEAFF,TGTTCCAGCAGCTCAAGACCCGGGACAGCGGACACTGAAGCTTTCTTT,TRBV7-9,TRBD1,TRBJ1-1,.
CASSLNSWSIGESSYNEQFF,TGTGCCAGCAGCTTAAATTCCTGGTCGATCGGGGAGAGCTCCTACAATGAGCAGTTCTTC,TRBV7-3,.,TRBJ2-1,.
CAVVGLETQYF,TGTGCCGTGGTGGGCTTAGAGACCCAGTACTTC,TRBV30,.,TRBJ2-5,.
CASSHGREGPAKNIQYF,TGTGCCAGTAGTCACGGGAGGGAGGGTCCGGCCAAAAACATTCAGTACTTC,TRBV19,TRBD2,TRBJ2-4,.
CASSEKTGWGTDTQYF,TGTGCCAGCAGTGAGAAGACAGGGTGGGGGACAGATACGCAGTATTTT,TRBV2,TRBD1,TRBJ2-3,.
CASSFRQVTMNTEAFF,TGTGCCAGCAGCTTTCGACAGGTGACCATGAACACTGAAGCTTTCTTT,TRBV7-3,.,TRBJ1-1,.
CASIRGGNSYNEQFF,TGTGCCAGCATCCGGGGGGGGAACTCCTACAATGAGCAGTTCTTC,TRBV6-1,TRBD2,TRBJ2-1,.
CASSKSVPPDTQYF,TGTGCCAGCAGCAAGAGCGTTCCCCCAGATACGCAGTATTTT,TRBV7-2,.,TRBJ2-3,.
CAIKKSGTGDYNEQFF,TGTGCCATCAAAAAATCCGGGACAGGGGACTACAATGAGCAGTTCTTC,TRBV10-3,TRBD1,TRBJ2-1,.
CASSDRLDRGYTF,TGTGCCAGCAGTGACAGGCTTGACCGGGGCTACACCTTC,TRBV2,.,TRBJ1-2,.
CASSLARPGNTGFYGYTF,TGTGCCAGCAGCTTAGCCCGCCCCGGGAACACAGGGTTCTATGGCTACACCTTC,TRBV7-6,.,TRBJ1-2,.
CASSQTSGSYNEQFF,TGTGCCAGCAGCCAAACTAGCGGCTCCTACAATGAGCAGTTCTTC,TRBV4-2,TRBD2,TRBJ2-1,.
CASSLGGHEQFF,TGTGCCAGCAGTTTAGGGGGCCATGAGCAGTTCTTC,TRBV6-5,TRBD1,TRBJ2-1,.
CASSLASEAGELFF,TGTGCCAGCAGTTTAGCTAGCGAGGCCGGGGAGCTGTTTTTT,TRBV27,.,TRBJ2-2,.
CASSLEHEQYF,TGCGCCAGCAGCTTGGAGCACGAGCAGTACTTC,TRBV5-1,.,TRBJ2-7,.
CASSIEERKGGTGELFF,TGTGCCAGTAGTATAGAGGAAAGGAAAGGGGGCACCGGGGAGCTGTTTTTT,TRBV19,.,TRBJ2-2,.
CASSSPGDGYTF,TGTGCCAGCAGCTCTCCGGGGGATGGCTACACCTTC,TRBV11-2,.,TRBJ1-2,.
CASSWNPGQGGGYTF,TGTGCCAGCAGTTGGAACCCCGGACAGGGAGGCGGCTACACCTTC,TRBV6-5,TRBD1,TRBJ1-2,once
CASSLVSGGLLGYTF,TGTGCCAGCAGCTTAGTTTCGGGAGGTCTTTTGGGGTACACCTTC,TRBV11-2,.,TRBJ1-2,.
CASKRQVEGDEQYF,TGCGCCAGCAAGCGACAGGTCGAGGGGGACGAGCAGTACTTC,TRBV5-1,.,TRBJ2-7,.